The 9 T cell receptor beta chains below all came from one sample that was sequenced in a study of breast tumors, draining lymph nodes, adjacent tissues. TCRdb re-analysed the multiplex PCR reads in MiXCR, keeping a single row per CDR3 protein. The repertoire holds approximately 230,000 distinct CDR3 sequences, with under 40% as singletons. Breast cancer patients provided tissue from their axillary draining lymph nodes. Material for sequencing was axillary lymph node tissue. These receptors were taken from a female donor with breast cancer. Some clones in this sample may be carry-over from other donors' samples.

A remark on this clonotype: Germline and junction disagree at one end, which may indicate a read error. The V gene is TRBV11-1, the J gene TRBJ1-2, with 7 bases identical to TRBD1. Germline V gene data show CDR1 as SGHAT and CDR2 as FQDESV (reference sequence). The CDR3 extends over 13 amino acids. The CDR3 nucleotides read TGTGCCAGCGGCTTAGAAGGGGGCTCTGGCTACACCTTC. It yields the protein CASGLEGGSGYTF.

In this sample, this clonotype turned up many times. The chain recombines TRBV11-2 with TRBJ2-1; 7 bases are a match to TRBD2. Unmatched junction bases numbered 15, after V lost 5 bases and J lost 5 bases. This CDR3 has 17 residues. Germline V gives CDR1 SGHAT, CDR2 FQNNGV. The CDR3 region is CASSPKGAGVGNNEQFF. DNA for the CDR3: TGTGCCAGCAGCCCCAAAGGTGCGGGAGTGGGGAACAATGAGCAGTTCTTC.

In this sample, this clonotype turned up a few times. A read error may explain this, as a much larger clone is one base away. This rearrangement joins TRBV20-1 to TRBJ1-2; possible D gene TRBD1, 5 bases. Germline assignment: CDR1 DFQATT and CDR2 SNEGSKA (reference sequence). This CDR3 contains 12 residues. This CDR3 reads CSAEGMSDGSTF. CDR3 DNA sequence: TGCAGTGCAGAGGGGATGTCGGATGGCTCCACCTTC.

This clonotype was seen repeatedly, ten times or more. The chain combines TRBV19 with TRBJ2-3; TRBD1 matches 8 bases. V gave up 5 bases and J gave up 3 bases; unmatched junction bases: 7. This CDR3 is 15 amino acids long. The V gene's germline CDR1 is LNHDA and CDR2 SQIVND (reference sequence). The CDR3 coding sequence is TGTGCCAGTAGTCCGCAGGGGGCTTGGACAGATACGCAGTATTTT. This gives the protein CASSPQGAWTDTQYF.

The chain links TRBV5-6 to TRBJ1-2; TRBD1 aligns across 9 bases. Unmatched junction bases numbered 9, after V lost 4 bases and J lost 5 bases. CDR1 is SGHDT, CDR2 YYEEEE, per germline. The CDR3 extends over 15 amino acids. The CDR3 DNA reads as TGTGCCAGCAGCACCACGGGACAGGGTGTATATGGCTACACCTTC. Its protein is CASSTTGQGVYGYTF.

This chain's CDR3 is CASSRQAGSYF. For the CDR3, the DNA is TGTGCCAGCAGTAGACAAGCGGGTTCTTACTTC. This chain uses TRBV6-1 with TRBJ2-5; perhaps TRBD2 as D (6 bases). V lost 5 bases and J 14 bases, leaving 15 bases between the germline ends. This CDR3 is 11 amino acids long. From germline, CDR1 is MNHNS and CDR2 SASEGT.

The rearrangement uses TRBV15 and TRBJ1-6; maybe TRBD1 (6 bases). The CDR3 spans 15 residues. V was cut by 3 bases and J by 6 bases, with 12 bases left in between. In germline, CDR1 is LNHNV, CDR2 YYDKDF (reference sequence). As DNA, the CDR3 is TGTGCCACCAGCAGCTTACAGGGTAGTAATTCACCCCTCCACTTT. Amino acid sequence: CATSSLQGSNSPLHF.

By share, this clonotype ranks as medium-sized. The chain combines TRBV6-1 with TRBJ2-1, with D maybe TRBD1 (5 bases). The CDR3 contains 14 residues. The germline gives CDR1 MNHNS, CDR2 SASEGT. Trimming removed 5 bases at V and 4 bases at J, with 12 bases between. Here the CDR3 DNA reads TGTGCCAGCAGTTCTATGCAGGGTTACAATGAGCAGTTCTTC. It encodes CASSSMQGYNEQFF.

This clonotype has a count of ten or more. This chain links TRBV6-1 with TRBJ1-5; the D gene is possibly TRBD1 (5 bases). The CDR3 has 13 amino acids. V was clipped by 4 bases and J by 4 bases, with 8 bases between them. Per germline, CDR1 MNHNS and CDR2 SASEGT. The CDR3, as DNA: TGTGCCAGCAGTGTCGGGGGTAATCAGCCCCAGCATTTT. This encodes CASSVGGNQPQHF.